The 13 T cell receptor beta chains reported below all come from one sample, sequenced in a study of blood T cell repertoires in COVID-19. This table comes from immunoSEQ multiplex PCR, and its TCRdb copy is limited to in-frame clones, with some not included. The sample consists of 200,000 to 250,000 clones, approximately 80% of them appearing once. The specimen sequenced was peripheral blood. These receptor sequences come from a woman between 45 and 60 years old with acute or convalescent COVID-19.

This chain connects TRBV4-2 to TRBJ2-5, with D tentatively TRBD2 (5 bases). This CDR3 is 13 amino acids long. Trimming stripped 3 bases from V and 5 bases from J, with 10 bases between. CDR1 and CDR2 (germline): LGHNA, YNFKEQ. CDR3: CASSQDSRETQYF. In DNA form, the CDR3 reads TGTGCCAGCAGCCAGGACTCTAGGGAGACCCAGTACTTC.

The V call is TRBV5-1, the J call TRBJ2-1, with 7 bases identical to TRBD2. The junction had 11 bases not matched to a gene; V was cut back by 5 bases and J by 3 bases. Germline CDR1 is SGHRS and CDR2 is YFSETQ. The CDR3 spans 16 residues. CDR3 sequence reads: CASREASGPLYNEQFF. The CDR3 DNA sequence: TGCGCCAGCAGGGAGGCTAGCGGTCCCCTCTACAATGAGCAGTTCTTC. Based on the CDR3 plus reference TRBV5-1 and TRBJ2-1, the full variable domain is KAGVTQTPRYLIKTRGQQVTLSCSPISGHRSVSWYQQTPGQGLQFLFEYFSETQRNKGNFPGRFSGRQFSNSRSEMNVSTLELGDSALYLCASREASGPLYNEQFFGPGTRLTVL.

This chain joins TRBV24-1 and TRBJ1-2; 7 nucleotides align to TRBD1. The germline V gene encodes CDR1 KGHDR and CDR2 SFDVKD. This CDR3 contains 13 residues. V lost 4 bases, J lost 8 bases, and 6 bases stayed unmatched. CDR3 nucleotide sequence: TGTGCCACCAGTGAAGGACCAGGGGGGGGCTACACCTTC. Translated, it gives CATSEGPGGGYTF.

V is TRBV4-2 and J is TRBJ1-2; 10 nucleotides match TRBD1. V gave up 3 bases and J gave up 6 bases; unmatched junction bases: 4. Germline-derived CDR1 and CDR2 are LGHNA and YNFKEQ. The CDR3 contains 14 residues. The CDR3 protein is CASSHRTGGHGYTF. CDR3 coding DNA: TGTGCCAGCAGCCACAGGACAGGGGGTCATGGCTACACCTTC.

The gene calls are TRBV4-1 and TRBJ2-7, with D unresolved. Germline V gene data show CDR1 as MGHRA and CDR2 as YSYEKL. CDR3 length: 15 residues. Trimming stripped 1 base from V and 2 bases from J, with 12 bases between. CDR3 in DNA: TGCGCCAGCAGCCAAGGATTGGTTTCGGCCTACGAGCAGTACTTC. Its protein is CASSQGLVSAYEQYF.

The chain recombines TRBV19 with TRBJ2-6, with a possible D match to TRBD2 (6 bases). Trimming took 0 bases from V and 2 from J, leaving 17 bases between them. Germline V gives CDR1 LNHDA, CDR2 SQIVND (reference sequence). The CDR3 is 19 amino acids. This chain's CDR3 is CASSIDSGGPKPGANVLTF. CDR3 bases: TGTGCCAGTAGTATAGATTCCGGGGGACCCAAACCTGGGGCCAACGTCCTGACTTTC.

V usage is TRBV19 and J usage is TRBJ1-1; D unclear. The V end was cut by 1 base, the J end by 7 bases, with 10 bases between. The germline V gene encodes CDR1 LNHDA and CDR2 SQIVND (reference sequence). The CDR3 consists of 13 residues. The CDR3 spells CASSIGGGLEAFF. CDR3 in DNA: TGTGCCAGTAGTATAGGGGGAGGCCTTGAAGCTTTCTTT.

This chain joins TRBV6-2 or TRBV6-3 and TRBJ1-5; D is possibly TRBD1 (5 bases). The CDR3 is made up of 14 amino acids. Per germline, CDR1 MNHEY and CDR2 SVGEGT. Trimming took off 4 bases at V and 4 bases at J, with 11 bases between the two ends. The CDR3 nucleotides read TGTGCCAGCAGTTTCCGGACAAGAAATCAGCCCCAGCATTTT. As protein: CASSFRTRNQPQHF.

The chain joins TRBV7-2 to TRBJ1-2; 7 bases match TRBD1. Looked up from germline, CDR1 is SGHTA and CDR2 is FQGNSA. V shed 4 bases and J 4 bases; nucleotides not matched to a gene: 3. This CDR3 has 13 residues. In nucleotides, the CDR3 is TGTGCCAGCAGCTCGACAGGGCCCTATGGCTACACCTTC. Protein product: CASSSTGPYGYTF. Looking up the rest from reference TRBV7-2 and TRBJ1-2 gives the full variable domain: GAGVSQSPSNKVTEKGKDVELRCDPISGHTALYWYRQSLGQGLEFLIYFQGNSAPDKSGLPSDRFSAERTGGSVSTLTIQRTQQEDSAVYLCASSSTGPYGYTFGSGTRLTVV.

The chain is built from TRBV10-1 and TRBJ2-7; 9 bases align to TRBD2. Per the germline V gene, CDR1 is WNHNN and CDR2 is SYGVQD (reference sequence). The V and J ends lost 5 bases and 1 base, in that order; junction bases with no gene match: 3. CDR3 length: 14 amino acids. This CDR3 reads CASSPSGKSYEQYF. The CDR3 nucleotides are TGCGCCAGCAGTCCTAGCGGGAAATCCTACGAGCAGTACTTC.

V and J are TRBV2 and TRBJ2-1, with 11 positions matching TRBD2. The CDR3 is 15 amino acids. Trimming cost V 8 bases and J 4 bases; bases outside gene matches: 7. Germline loops: CDR1 SNHLY, CDR2 FYNNEI. CDR3 sequence: CASFSGRAEYNEQFF. The DNA of the CDR3 is TGTGCCAGCTTTAGCGGGAGGGCCGAGTACAATGAGCAGTTCTTC.

CDR3 nucleotides: TGTGCCAGCAGGTTACCTAAATCGGAGGGGCCCAGCACTGAAGCTTTCTTT. This sequence encodes CASRLPKSEGPSTEAFF. The chain carries TRBV7-9 and TRBJ1-1; TRBD1 might be the D (5 bases). V lost 6 bases and J lost 4, with 24 bases in between. Germline values: CDR1 SEHNR, CDR2 FQNEAQ (reference sequence). The CDR3 totals 17 residues. The complete variable domain, with remaining parts taken from reference TRBV7-9 and TRBJ1-1, reads DTGVSQNPRHKITKRGQNVTFRCDPISEHNRLYWYRQTLGQGPEFLTYFQNEAQLEKSRLLSDRFSAERPKGSFSTLEIQRTEQGDSAMYLCASRLPKSEGPSTEAFFGQGTRLTVV.

This clone was counted only a few times. The chain uses TRBV7-3 and TRBJ2-1; 8 bases agree with TRBD1. Germline loops: CDR1 SGHTA, CDR2 FQGTGA. This CDR3 spans 14 amino acids. V lost 5 bases to trimming and J lost 3 bases; unmatched junction nucleotides: 3. The CDR3 spells CASSPQGDYNEQFF. For the CDR3, the DNA is TGTGCCAGCAGCCCACAGGGGGACTACAATGAGCAGTTCTTC.